The T cell receptor beta chain described here comes from a study of neurological immune-mediated disorders. Trimming stripped 6 bases from V and 8 bases from J, with 20 bases between. The length of the CDR3 is 15 residues. It was by 5'RACE with 10-nucleotide random UMIs that the cDNA was made. Each sequencing run yielded over 180 million TCR-beta sequences from 15-18 subjects. TCRdb used MiXCR to reprocess the 5' RACE reads, holding one entry per CDR3 protein. The data show some 77,000 distinct CDR3 sequences, approximately 14% seen once. Time point defined: longitudinal time-point 1 (baseline). This clonotype was counted at least ten times. Its target is unknown. Study-level points and caveats: Private repertoires in all groups were suggested by the absence of shared CDR3 amino acid sequences among expanded clones across subjects.

This receptor was taken from a female donor with HTLV-1-associated myelopathy (HAM/TSP). This chain connects TRBV12-3 or TRBV12-4 to TRBJ2-1; D is possibly TRBD2 (6 bases). Sequencing used PBMCs. The CDR3 DNA reads as TGTGCCAGCAGCATTGGGCGGGGCCGTCCGGATGAGCAGTTCTTC. This encodes CASSIGRGRPDEQFF.